Sequencing of this T cell receptor (beta chain) was carried out in a study of shared clonotypes between healthy human individuals. Across the whole study: Three CD4 naive, three CD4 memory, two CD8 naive and one CD8 memory plate were used per donor.

This table comes from immunoSEQ multiplex PCR, and its TCRdb copy is limited to in-frame clones, with some not included. The repertoire holds more than 1.2 million clones, just under 99% seen once, with roughly 0.35% in the top ten. Germline V gene lookup returns CDR1 LNHDA and CDR2 SQIVND (reference sequence). The CDR3 loop spans 14 amino acids. Trimming shortened V by 3 bases and J by 2 bases, and 8 bases separated the two germline ends. In the case of this clone: Antigen: not known.

General study findings and limits: There were few donors, and this limited the genetic and exposure-history diversity represented. Incompleteness in sorted-subset sequencing, despite large depth, was shown by rarefaction.

The clonotype originates from a man aged 25-45 years in good health. The rearrangement links TRBV19 to TRBJ1-3; D is unresolved. The source material was naive CD4+ T cells sorted from blood. Subset meaning: CD45RA+ positively selected. The CDR3 loop reads CASSISGAGNTIYF. CDR3 DNA sequence: TGTGCCAGTAGTATTTCTGGCGCTGGAAACACCATATATTTT.